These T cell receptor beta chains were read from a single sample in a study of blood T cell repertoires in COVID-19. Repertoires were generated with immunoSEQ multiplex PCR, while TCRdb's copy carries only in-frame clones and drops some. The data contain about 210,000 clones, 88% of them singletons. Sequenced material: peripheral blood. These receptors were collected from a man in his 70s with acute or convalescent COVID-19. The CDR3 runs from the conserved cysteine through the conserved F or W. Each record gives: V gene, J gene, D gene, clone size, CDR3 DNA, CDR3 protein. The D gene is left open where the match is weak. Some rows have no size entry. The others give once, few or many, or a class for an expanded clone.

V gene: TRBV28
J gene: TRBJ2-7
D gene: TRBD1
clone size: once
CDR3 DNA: TGTGCCAGCATAATAGGGGGGACAGGGTCGACCTACGAGCAGTACTTC
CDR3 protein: CASIIGGTGSTYEQYF

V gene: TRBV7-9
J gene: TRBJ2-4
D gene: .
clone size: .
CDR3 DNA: TGTGCCAGCAGCTTGGAGGCCTTAAACATTCAGTACTTC
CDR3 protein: CASSLEALNIQYF

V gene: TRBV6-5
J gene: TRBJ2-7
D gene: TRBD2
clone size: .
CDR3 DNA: TGTGCCAGCAGTTCCCGGGACTACATCCTCTACGAGCAGTACTTC
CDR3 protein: CASSSRDYILYEQYF

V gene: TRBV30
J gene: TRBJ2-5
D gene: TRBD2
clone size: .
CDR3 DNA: TGTGCCTGGAGTGTAGCCGGGAGGGAGACCCAGTACTTC
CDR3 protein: CAWSVAGRETQYF

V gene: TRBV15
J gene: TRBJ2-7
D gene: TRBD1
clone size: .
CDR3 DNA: TGTGCCACCAGCAGGGGGACAGGGACTCGGGCAGAGCAGTACTTC
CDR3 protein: CATSRGTGTRAEQYF

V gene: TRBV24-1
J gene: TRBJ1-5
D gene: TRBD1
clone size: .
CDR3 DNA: TGTGCCACCAGTGACGGCACAGGGGCTGGGGGGATGCCCCAGCATTTT
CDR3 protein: CATSDGTGAGGMPQHF

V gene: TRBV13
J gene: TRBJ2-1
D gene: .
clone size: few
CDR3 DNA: TGTGCCAGCAGCAGAGGGAGGCGCTTAAACAATGAGCAGTTCTTC
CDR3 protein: CASSRGRRLNNEQFF

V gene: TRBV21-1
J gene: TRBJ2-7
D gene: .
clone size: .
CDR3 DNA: TGTGCCAGCAGCAATTTCCTGGTCTGGGACAGCTCCTACGAGCAGTACTTC
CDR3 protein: CASSNFLVWDSSYEQYF

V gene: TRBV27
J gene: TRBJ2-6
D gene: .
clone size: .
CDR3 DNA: TGTGCCAGCAGTTCGAGGAGCTCTGGGGCCAACGTCCTGACTTTC
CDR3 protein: CASSSRSSGANVLTF

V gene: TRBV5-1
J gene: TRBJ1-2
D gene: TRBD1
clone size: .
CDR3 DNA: TGCGCCAGCAGTACAGGGGTACAGGACTATGGCTACACCTTC
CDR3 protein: CASSTGVQDYGYTF

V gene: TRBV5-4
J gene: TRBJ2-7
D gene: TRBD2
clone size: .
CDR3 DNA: TGTGCCAGCAGCGCCGGACTAGCGGGCATTTACGAGCAGTACTTC
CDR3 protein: CASSAGLAGIYEQYF

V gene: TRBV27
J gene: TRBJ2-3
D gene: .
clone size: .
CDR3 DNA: TGTGCCAGCAGGAAGGCGGGAAACCAATACTCAGATACGCAGTATTTT
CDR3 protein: CASRKAGNQYSDTQYF

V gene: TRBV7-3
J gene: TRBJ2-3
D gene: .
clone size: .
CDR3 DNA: TGTGCCAGCAGTCCGTGGGGCCTTGGGACAGATACGCAGTATTTT
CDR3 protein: CASSPWGLGTDTQYF

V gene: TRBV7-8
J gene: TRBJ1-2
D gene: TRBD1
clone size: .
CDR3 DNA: TGTGCCAGCAGCCGGGACAGCTCACTCTATGGCTACACCTTC
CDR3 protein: CASSRDSSLYGYTF

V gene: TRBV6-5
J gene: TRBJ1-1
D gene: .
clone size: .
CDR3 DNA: TGTGCCAGCACCACCTCACGGGGCACTGAAGCTTTCTTT
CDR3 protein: CASTTSRGTEAFF

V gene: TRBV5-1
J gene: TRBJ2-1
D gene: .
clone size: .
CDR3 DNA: TGCGCCAGCAGCAGTACCGACAGAGCCTACAATGAGCAGTTCTTC
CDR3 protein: CASSSTDRAYNEQFF

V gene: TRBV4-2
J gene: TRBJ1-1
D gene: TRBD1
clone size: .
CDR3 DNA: TGTGCCAGCAGCCAAGAGGTAACAGGGGACACTGAAGCTTTCTTT
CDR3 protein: CASSQEVTGDTEAFF

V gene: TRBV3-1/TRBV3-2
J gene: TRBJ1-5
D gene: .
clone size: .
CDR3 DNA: TGTGCCAGCAGCCCCCGAGTAGGGGTCGGTCAGCCCCAGCATTTT
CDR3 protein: CASSPRVGVGQPQHF

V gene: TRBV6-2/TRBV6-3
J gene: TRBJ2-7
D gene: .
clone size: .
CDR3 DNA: TGTGCCAGCAGTTACTCGGCGGGACCCTCCTACGAGCAGTACTTC
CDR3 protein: CASSYSAGPSYEQYF

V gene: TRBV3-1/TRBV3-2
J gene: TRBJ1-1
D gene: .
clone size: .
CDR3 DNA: TGTGCCAGCAGCCAAGAACAGGAGAACACTGAAGCTTTCTTT
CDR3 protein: CASSQEQENTEAFF

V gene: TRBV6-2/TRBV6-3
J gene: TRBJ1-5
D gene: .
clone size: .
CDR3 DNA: TGTGCCAGCAGTCCCCCTGATCAGCCCCAGCATTTT
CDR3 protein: CASSPPDQPQHF

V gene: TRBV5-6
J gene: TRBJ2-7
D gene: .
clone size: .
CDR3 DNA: TGTGCCAGCAGCCCCCGGACATCAGGGTTATCTTCCTACGAGCAGTACTTC
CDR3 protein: CASSPRTSGLSSYEQYF

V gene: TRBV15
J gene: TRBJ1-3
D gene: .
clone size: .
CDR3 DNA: TGTGCCACCAGCAGAGATTATCAGGCAGGGCGTTCTGGAAACACCATATATTTT
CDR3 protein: CATSRDYQAGRSGNTIYF

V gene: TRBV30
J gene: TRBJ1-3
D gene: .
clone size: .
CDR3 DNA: TGTGCCTGGAGTGCAGTTGGGACACCAACTGGAAACACCATATATTTT
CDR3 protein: CAWSAVGTPTGNTIYF

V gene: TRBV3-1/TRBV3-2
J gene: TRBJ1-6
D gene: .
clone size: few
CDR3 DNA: TGTGCCAGCAGCCTTCAAGGCGGGCATGGGAATTCACCCCTCCACTTT
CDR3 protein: CASSLQGGHGNSPLHF

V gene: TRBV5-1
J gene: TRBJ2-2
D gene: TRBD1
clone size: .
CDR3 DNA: TGCGCCAGCAGCCAGGACAGGGGGAACACCGGGGAGCTGTTTTTT
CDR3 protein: CASSQDRGNTGELFF

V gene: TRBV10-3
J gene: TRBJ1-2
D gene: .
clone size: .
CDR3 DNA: TGTGCCATCTTCGGAGGGGATAACTATGGCTACACCTTC
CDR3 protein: CAIFGGDNYGYTF

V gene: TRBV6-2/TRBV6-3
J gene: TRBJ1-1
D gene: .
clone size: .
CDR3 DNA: TGTGCCAGCAGCCCTCAAGTGGACTTAGTGAACACTGAAGCTTTCTTT
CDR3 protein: CASSPQVDLVNTEAFF

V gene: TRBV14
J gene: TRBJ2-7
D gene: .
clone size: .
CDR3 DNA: TGTGCCAGCAGCCCTTTGACTAGTGTCGAGCAGTACTTC
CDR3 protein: CASSPLTSVEQYF

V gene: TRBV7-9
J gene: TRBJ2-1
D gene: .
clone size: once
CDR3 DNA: TGTGCCAGCAGTACTAACCGGGCCACGCGCTGGAGGGATGAGCAGTTCTTC
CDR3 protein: CASSTNRATRWRDEQFF

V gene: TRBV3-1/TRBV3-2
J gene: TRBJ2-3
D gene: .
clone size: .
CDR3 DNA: TGTGCCAGCAGCCAACGGGGCACAGATACGCAGTATTTT
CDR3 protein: CASSQRGTDTQYF

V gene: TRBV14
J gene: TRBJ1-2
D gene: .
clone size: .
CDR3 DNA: TGTGCCAGCAGCCAAGATCTGAGGGCCGGCTACACCTTC
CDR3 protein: CASSQDLRAGYTF

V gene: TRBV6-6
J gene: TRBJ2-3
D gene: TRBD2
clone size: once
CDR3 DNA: TGTGCCAGCAGTTACGGACTAGGAACAGATACGCAGTATTTT
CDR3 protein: CASSYGLGTDTQYF

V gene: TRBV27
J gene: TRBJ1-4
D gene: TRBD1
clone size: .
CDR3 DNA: TGTGCCAGCAGTTTAGGCACTCAGGGGGCGAGAGAAAAACTGTTTTTT
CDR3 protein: CASSLGTQGAREKLFF

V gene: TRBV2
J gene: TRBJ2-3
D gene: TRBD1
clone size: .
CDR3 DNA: TGTGCCAGCAGCGCCGGATACCGGGACAGGGGCACAGATACGCAGTATTTT
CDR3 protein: CASSAGYRDRGTDTQYF

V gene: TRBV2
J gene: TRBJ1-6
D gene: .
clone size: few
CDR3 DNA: TGTGCCAGCAATTTGGACACGTCCTATAATTCACCCCTCCACTTT
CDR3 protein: CASNLDTSYNSPLHF

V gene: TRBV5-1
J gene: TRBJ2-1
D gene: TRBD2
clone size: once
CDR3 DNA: TGCGCCAGCAGCTCTAGCGGGAGTCGAAATGAGCAGTTCTTC
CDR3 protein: CASSSSGSRNEQFF

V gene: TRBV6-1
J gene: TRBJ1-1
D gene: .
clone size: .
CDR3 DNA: TGTGCCAGCAGTGAAAGGGGCCAGGGTAGAGTTGAAGCTTTCTTT
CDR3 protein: CASSERGQGRVEAFF

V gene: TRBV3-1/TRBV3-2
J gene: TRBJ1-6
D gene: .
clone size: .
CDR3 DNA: TGTGCCAGCAGCCAATTACGCGGTTCCTATAATTCACCCCTCCACTTT
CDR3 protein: CASSQLRGSYNSPLHF

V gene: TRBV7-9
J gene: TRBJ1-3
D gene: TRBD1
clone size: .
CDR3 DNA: TGTGCCAGCAGCTTAGACCCCCGGGACAGGGCCGGAAACACCATATATTTT
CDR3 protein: CASSLDPRDRAGNTIYF

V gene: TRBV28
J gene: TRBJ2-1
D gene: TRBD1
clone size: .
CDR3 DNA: TGTGCCAGCAGTAAAACCGGGACAGGGGTACTCAATGAGCAGTTCTTC
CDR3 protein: CASSKTGTGVLNEQFF

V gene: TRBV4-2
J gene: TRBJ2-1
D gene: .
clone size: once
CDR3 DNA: TGTGCCAGCAGCCAAGATCGAGGCGGCCATGGGTTCTTC
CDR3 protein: CASSQDRGGHGFF

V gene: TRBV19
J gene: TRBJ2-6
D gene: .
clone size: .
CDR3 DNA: TGTGCCAGTATGGGACTGAGCTCTGGGGCCAACGTCCTGACTTTC
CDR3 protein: CASMGLSSGANVLTF

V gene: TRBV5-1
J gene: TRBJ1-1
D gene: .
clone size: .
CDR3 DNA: TGCGCCAGCAGTTTACAGAGGAACACTGAAGCTTTCTTT
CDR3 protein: CASSLQRNTEAFF

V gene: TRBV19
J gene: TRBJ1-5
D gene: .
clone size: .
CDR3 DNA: TGTGCCAGTAGTAGGGGCCCAGGCAGCCAAAATCAGCCCCAGCATTTT
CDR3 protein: CASSRGPGSQNQPQHF

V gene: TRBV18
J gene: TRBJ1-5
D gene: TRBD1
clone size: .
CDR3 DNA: TGTGCCAGCTCACCAGCCGGGACAGGGAATAATCAGCCCCAGCATTTT
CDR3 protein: CASSPAGTGNNQPQHF

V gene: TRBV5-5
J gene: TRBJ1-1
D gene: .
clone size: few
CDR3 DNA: TGTGCCAGCAGCTTGGGCAGGGGGAACACTGAAGCTTTCTTT
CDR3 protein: CASSLGRGNTEAFF

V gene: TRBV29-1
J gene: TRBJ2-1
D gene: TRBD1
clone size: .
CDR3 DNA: TGCAGCGTTGGGACAGGGCTAAACTACAATGAGCAGTTCTTC
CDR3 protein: CSVGTGLNYNEQFF

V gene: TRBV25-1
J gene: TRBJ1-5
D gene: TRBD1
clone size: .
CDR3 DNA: TGTGCCAGCAGGGGGACAGCGAATCAGCCCCAGCATTTT
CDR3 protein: CASRGTANQPQHF

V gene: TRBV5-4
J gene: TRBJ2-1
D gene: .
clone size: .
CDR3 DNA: TGTGCCAGCAGCTTGGACCTAAGTAGCGGACCCTACAATGAGCAGTTCTTC
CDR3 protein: CASSLDLSSGPYNEQFF

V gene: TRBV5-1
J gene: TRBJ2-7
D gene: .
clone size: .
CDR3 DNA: TGCGCCAGCAGCCTCGAGGAGGGAGCCCACGAGCAGTACTTC
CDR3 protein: CASSLEEGAHEQYF

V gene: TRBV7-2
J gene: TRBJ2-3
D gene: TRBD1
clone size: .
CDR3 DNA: TGTGCCAGCAACAATGACAGGGGATGGAATACAGATACGCAGTATTTT
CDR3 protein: CASNNDRGWNTDTQYF

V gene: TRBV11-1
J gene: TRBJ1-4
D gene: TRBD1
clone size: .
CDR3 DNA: TGTGCCAGCAGCTTAACGACAGGGATGTCTGGAAAACTGTTTTTT
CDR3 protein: CASSLTTGMSGKLFF